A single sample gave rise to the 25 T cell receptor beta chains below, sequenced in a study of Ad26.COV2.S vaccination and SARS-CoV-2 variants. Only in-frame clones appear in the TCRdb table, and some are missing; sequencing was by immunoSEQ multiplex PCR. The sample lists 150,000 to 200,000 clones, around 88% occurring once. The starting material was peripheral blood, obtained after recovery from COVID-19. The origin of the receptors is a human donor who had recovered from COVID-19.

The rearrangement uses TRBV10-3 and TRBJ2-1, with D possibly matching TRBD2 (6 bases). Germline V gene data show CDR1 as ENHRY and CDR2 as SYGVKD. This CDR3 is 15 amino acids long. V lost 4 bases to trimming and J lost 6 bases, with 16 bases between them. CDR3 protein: CAISGWRGEGNEQFF. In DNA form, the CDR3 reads TGTGCCATCAGTGGCTGGCGGGGAGAGGGCAATGAGCAGTTCTTC.

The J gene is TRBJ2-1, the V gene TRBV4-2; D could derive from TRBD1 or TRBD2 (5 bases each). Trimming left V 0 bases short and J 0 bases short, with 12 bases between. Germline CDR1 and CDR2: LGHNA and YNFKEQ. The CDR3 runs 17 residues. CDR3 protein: CASSQELGVSSYNEQFF. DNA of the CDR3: TGTGCCAGCAGCCAAGAGCTGGGGGTAAGCTCCTACAATGAGCAGTTCTTC.

CDR3 coding DNA: TGTGCCAGTAGTCTGGGACAGCTGAACACTGAAGCTTTCTTT. The encoded protein is CASSLGQLNTEAFF. This chain links TRBV19 with TRBJ1-1, with 7 bases lining up with TRBD1. This CDR3 has 14 residues. From germline, CDR1 is LNHDA and CDR2 SQIVND (reference sequence). Trimming removed 5 bases from V and 0 bases from J; junction bases left unmatched: 3.

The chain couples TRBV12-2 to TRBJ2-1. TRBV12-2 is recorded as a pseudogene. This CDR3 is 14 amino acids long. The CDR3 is CASRFRGLGRGEFF. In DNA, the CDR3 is TGTGCAAGTCGCTTTAGGGGCTTGGGACGAGGGGAGTTCTTC.

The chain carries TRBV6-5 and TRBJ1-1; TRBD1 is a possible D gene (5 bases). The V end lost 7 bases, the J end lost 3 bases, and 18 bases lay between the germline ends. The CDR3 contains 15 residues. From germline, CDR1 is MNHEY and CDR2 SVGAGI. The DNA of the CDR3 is TGTGCCAGCATCCGAGGGGTAGAACAACACACTGAAGCTTTCTTT. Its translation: CASIRGVEQHTEAFF.

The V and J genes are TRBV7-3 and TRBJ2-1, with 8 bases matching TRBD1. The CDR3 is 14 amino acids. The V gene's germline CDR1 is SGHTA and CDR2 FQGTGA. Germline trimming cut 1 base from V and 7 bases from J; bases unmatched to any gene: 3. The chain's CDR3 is CASSLMGQVNEQFF. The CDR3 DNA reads TGTGCCAGCAGCTTAATGGGACAGGTAAATGAGCAGTTCTTC. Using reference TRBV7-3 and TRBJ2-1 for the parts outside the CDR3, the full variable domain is GAGVSQTPSNKVTEKGKYVELRCDPISGHTALYWYRQSLGQGPEFLIYFQGTGAADDSGLPNDRFFAVRPEGSVSTLKIQRTERGDSAVYLCASSLMGQVNEQFFGPGTRLTVL.

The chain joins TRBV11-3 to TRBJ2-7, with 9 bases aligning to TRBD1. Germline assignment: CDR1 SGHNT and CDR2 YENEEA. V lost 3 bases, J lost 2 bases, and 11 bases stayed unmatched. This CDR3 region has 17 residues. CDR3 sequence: CASSFDRRDRVPYEQYF. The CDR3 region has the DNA TGTGCCAGCAGCTTCGACCGCCGGGACAGGGTACCCTACGAGCAGTACTTC.

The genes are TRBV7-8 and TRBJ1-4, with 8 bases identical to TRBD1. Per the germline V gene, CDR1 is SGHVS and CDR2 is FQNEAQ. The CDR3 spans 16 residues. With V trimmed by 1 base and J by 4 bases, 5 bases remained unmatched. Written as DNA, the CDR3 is TGTGCCAGCAGCTTAGGCAGGGGGCGAAGTAATGAAAAACTGTTTTTT. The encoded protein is CASSLGRGRSNEKLFF.

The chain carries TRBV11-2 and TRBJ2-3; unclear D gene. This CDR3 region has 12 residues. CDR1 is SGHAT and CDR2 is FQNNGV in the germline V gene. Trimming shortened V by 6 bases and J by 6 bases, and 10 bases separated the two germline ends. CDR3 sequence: CASSPLVDTQYF. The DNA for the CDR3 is TGTGCCAGCAGTCCTCTTGTGGATACGCAGTATTTT.

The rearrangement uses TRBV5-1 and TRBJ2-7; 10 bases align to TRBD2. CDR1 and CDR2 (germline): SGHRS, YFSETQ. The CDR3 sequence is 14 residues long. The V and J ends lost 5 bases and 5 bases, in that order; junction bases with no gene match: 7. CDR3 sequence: CASSRGTSEDEQYF. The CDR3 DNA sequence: TGCGCCAGCAGTCGCGGGACTAGCGAAGACGAGCAGTACTTC.

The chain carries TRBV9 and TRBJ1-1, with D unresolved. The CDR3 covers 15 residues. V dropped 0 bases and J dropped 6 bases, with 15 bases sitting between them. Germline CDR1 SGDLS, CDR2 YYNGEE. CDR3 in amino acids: CASSVDGVTGPEAFF. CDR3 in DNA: TGTGCCAGCAGCGTAGATGGGGTTACGGGCCCTGAAGCTTTCTTT.

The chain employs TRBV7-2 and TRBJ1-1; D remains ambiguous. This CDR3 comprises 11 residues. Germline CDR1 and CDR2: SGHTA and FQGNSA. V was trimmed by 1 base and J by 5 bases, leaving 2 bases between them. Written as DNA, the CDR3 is TGTGCCAGCAGCTTAGATACTGAAGCTTTCTTT. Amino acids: CASSLDTEAFF. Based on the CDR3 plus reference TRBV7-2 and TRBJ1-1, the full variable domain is GAGVSQSPSNKVTEKGKDVELRCDPISGHTALYWYRQSLGQGLEFLIYFQGNSAPDKSGLPSDRFSAERTGGSVSTLTIQRTQQEDSAVYLCASSLDTEAFFGQGTRLTVV.

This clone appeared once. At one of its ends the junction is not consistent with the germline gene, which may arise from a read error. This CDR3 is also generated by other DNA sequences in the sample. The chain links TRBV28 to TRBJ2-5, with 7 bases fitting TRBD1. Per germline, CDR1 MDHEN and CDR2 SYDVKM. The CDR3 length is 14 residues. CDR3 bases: TGTGCTAGCAGTTCCTTGACAGGGTCGGAGACCCAGTACTTC. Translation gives CASSSLTGSETQYF.

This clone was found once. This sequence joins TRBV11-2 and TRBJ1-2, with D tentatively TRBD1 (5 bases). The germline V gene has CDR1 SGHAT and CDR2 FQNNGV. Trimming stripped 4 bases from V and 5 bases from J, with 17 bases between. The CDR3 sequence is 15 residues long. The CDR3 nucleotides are TGTGCCAGCAGCTCCGGACAACTCCTAGGATATGGCTACACCTTC. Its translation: CASSSGQLLGYGYTF.

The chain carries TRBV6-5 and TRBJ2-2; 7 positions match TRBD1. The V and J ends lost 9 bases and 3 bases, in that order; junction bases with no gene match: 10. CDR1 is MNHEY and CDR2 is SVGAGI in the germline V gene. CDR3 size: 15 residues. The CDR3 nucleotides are TGTGCCAGTTATATTGGACAGGTAGACACCGGGGAGCTGTTTTTT. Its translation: CASYIGQVDTGELFF.

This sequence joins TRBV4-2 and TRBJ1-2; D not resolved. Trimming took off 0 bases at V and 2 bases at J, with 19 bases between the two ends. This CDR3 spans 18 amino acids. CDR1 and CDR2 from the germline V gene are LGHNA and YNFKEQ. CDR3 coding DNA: TGTGCCAGCAGCCAAGATTTCCTGGGTGGGGATGCAAACTATGGCTACACCTTC. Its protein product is CASSQDFLGGDANYGYTF.

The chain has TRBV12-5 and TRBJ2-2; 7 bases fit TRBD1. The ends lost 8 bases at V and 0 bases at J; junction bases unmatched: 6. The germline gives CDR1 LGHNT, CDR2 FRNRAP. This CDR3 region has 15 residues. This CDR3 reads CASSTGQANTGELFF. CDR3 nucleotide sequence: TGTGCTAGTTCGACCGGACAGGCGAACACCGGGGAGCTGTTTTTT.

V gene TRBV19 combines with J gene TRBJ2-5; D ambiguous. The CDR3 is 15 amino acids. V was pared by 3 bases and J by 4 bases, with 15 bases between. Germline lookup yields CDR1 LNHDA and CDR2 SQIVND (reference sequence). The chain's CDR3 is CASSMLEGHGETQYF. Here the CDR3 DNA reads TGTGCCAGTAGTATGCTAGAAGGGCATGGAGAGACCCAGTACTTC.

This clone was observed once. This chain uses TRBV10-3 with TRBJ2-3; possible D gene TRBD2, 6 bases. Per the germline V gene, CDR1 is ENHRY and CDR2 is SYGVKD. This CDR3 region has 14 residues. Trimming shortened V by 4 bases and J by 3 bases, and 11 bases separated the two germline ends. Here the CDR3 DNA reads TGTGCCATCAGTGGTGTAGCGGATACAGATACGCAGTATTTT. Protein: CAISGVADTDTQYF.

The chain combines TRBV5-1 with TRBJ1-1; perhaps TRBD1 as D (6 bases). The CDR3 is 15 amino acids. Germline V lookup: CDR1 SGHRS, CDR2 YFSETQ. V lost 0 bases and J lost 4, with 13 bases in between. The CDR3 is CASSLEWGQGTEAFF. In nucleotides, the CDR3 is TGCGCCAGCAGCTTGGAATGGGGGCAGGGCACTGAAGCTTTCTTT.

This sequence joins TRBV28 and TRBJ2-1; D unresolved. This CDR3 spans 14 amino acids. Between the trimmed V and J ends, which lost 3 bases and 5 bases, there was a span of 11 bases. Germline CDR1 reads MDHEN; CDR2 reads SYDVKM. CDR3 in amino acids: CASSLVQSDNEQFF. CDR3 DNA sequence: TGTGCCAGCAGTTTGGTGCAATCGGACAATGAGCAGTTCTTC.

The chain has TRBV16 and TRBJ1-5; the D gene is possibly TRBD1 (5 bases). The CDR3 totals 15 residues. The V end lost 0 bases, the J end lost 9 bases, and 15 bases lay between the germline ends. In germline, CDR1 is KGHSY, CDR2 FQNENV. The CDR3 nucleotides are TGTGCCAGCAGCCAATCGGGGCAGGGAAAAGGGCCCCAGCATTTT. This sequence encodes CASSQSGQGKGPQHF. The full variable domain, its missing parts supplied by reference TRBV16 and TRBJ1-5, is GEEVAQTPKHLVRGEGQKAKLYCAPIKGHSYVFWYQQVLKNEFKFLISFQNENVFDETGMPKERFSAKCLPNSPCSLEIQATKLEDSAVYFCASSQSGQGKGPQHFGDGTRLSIL.

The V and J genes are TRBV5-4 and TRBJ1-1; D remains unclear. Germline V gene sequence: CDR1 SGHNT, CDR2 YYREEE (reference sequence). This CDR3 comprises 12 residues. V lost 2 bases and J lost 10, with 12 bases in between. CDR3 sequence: CASSFPRSGAFF. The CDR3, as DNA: TGTGCCAGCAGCTTTCCCAGATCTGGAGCTTTCTTT.

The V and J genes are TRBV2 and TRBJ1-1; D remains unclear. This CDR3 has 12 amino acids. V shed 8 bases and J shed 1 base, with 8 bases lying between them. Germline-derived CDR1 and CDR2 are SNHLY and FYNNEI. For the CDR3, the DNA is TGTGCCAGCCGGCGGGCGAACACTGAAGCTTTCTTT. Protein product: CASRRANTEAFF.

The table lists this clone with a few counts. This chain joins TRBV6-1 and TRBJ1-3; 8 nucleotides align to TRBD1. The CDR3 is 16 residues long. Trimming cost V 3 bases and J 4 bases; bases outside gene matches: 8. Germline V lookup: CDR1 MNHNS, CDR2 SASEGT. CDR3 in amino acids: CASSELAGGAGNTIYF. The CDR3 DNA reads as TGTGCCAGCAGTGAGTTGGCAGGGGGCGCCGGAAACACCATATATTTT.